The 4 T cell receptor beta chains in this list originate from one sample, sequenced in a study of blood T cells in healthy people across ages. Together with a sample-barcoded 5' primer, a J-beta primer mix was included in a second PCR lasting about 7 to 12 cycles. TCRdb re-derived calls from the 5' RACE reads in MiXCR, one entry per CDR3 protein. The sample lists some 710,000 distinct CDR3 sequences; about 42% were seen once. The sample was blood. Every receptor here comes from a man at least 80 years old in good health.

CDR3 loop: CASSLKAGGLSYNEQFF. As DNA, the CDR3 is TGTGCCAGCAGCTTGAAAGCGGGAGGCCTCTCCTACAATGAGCAGTTCTTC. V and J are TRBV7-6 and TRBJ2-1; 9 nucleotides align to TRBD2. This CDR3 region has 17 residues. Germline CDR1 SGHVS, CDR2 FNYEAQ. Germline trimming cut 3 bases from V and 0 bases from J; bases unmatched to any gene: 6.

This clonotype was recorded once. The CDR3 DNA follows: TGCAGTGCTAGGAGCCACCGGGCGGCTAGCGATGAGCAGTTCTTC. Its translation: CSARSHRAASDEQFF. This chain connects TRBV20-1 to TRBJ2-1; a possible D gene is TRBD2 (6 bases). Germline assignment: CDR1 DFQATT and CDR2 SNEGSKA (reference sequence). Between the trimmed V and J ends, which lost 3 bases and 8 bases, there was a span of 20 bases. The CDR3 is 15 residues long.

The rearrangement links TRBV6-2 or TRBV6-3 to TRBJ1-2; D is undetermined. The CDR3 runs 13 residues. The germline CDR1 and CDR2 sequences are MNHEY and SVGEGT. V lost 2 bases and J 2 bases, leaving 6 bases between the germline ends. The CDR3 region is CASSYVTNYGYTF. The CDR3 DNA reads as TGTGCCAGCAGTTACGTCACCAACTATGGCTACACCTTC.

The chain is built from TRBV12-3 or TRBV12-4 and TRBJ2-5; D call uncertain. Trimming took 10 bases from V and 0 from J, leaving 15 bases between them. The CDR3 extends over 14 amino acids. As DNA, the CDR3 is TGTGCCACCACGACAAATTTGTACCAAGAGACCCAGTACTTC. Encoded protein: CATTTNLYQETQYF.